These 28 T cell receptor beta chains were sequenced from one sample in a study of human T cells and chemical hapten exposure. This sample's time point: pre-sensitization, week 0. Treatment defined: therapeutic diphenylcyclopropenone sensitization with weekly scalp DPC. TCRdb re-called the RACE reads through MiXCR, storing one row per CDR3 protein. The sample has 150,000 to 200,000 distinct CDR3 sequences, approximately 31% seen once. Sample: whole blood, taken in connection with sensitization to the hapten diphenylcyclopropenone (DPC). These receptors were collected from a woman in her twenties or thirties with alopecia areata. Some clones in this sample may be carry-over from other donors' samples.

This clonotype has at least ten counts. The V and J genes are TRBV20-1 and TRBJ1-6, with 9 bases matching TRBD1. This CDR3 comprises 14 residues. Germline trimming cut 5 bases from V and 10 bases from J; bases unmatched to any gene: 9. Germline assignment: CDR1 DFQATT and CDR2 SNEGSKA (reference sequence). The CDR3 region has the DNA TGCAGTGCTCCTACAGGGGGCGAAGGGTCACCCCTCCACTTT. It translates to CSAPTGGEGSPLHF.

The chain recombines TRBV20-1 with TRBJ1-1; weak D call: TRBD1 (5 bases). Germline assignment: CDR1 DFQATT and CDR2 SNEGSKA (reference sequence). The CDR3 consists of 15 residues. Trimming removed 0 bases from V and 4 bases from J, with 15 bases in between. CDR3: CSARDQTGGATEAFF. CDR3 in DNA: TGCAGTGCTAGAGACCAAACAGGCGGGGCCACTGAAGCTTTCTTT.

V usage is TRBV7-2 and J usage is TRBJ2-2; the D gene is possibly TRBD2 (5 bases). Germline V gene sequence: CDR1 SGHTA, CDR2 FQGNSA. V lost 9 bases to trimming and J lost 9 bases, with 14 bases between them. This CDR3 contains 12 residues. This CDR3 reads CASSGWTRELFF. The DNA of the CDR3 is TGTGCCAGTTCGGGGTGGACCAGGGAGCTGTTTTTT.

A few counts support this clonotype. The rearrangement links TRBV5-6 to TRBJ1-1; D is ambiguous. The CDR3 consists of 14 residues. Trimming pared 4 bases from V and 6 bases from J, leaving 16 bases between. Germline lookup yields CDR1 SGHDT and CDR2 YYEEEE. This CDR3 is CASSRGPFDAEAFF. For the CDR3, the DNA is TGTGCCAGCAGCCGAGGGCCCTTCGACGCTGAAGCTTTCTTT.

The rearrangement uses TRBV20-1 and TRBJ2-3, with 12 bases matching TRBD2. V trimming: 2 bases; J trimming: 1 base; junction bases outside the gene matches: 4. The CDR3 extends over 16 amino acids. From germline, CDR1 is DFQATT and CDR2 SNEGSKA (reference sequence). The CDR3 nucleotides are TGCAGTGCTAGACTAGCGGGGGGGCCTGGCACAGATACGCAGTATTTT. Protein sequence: CSARLAGGPGTDTQYF.

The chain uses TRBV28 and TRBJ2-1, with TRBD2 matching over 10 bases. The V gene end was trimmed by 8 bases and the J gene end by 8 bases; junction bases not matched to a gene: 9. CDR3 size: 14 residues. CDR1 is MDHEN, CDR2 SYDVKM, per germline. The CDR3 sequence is CASASSGSSDEQFF. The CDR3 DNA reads TGTGCCAGCGCGTCTAGCGGGAGCAGCGATGAGCAGTTCTTC.

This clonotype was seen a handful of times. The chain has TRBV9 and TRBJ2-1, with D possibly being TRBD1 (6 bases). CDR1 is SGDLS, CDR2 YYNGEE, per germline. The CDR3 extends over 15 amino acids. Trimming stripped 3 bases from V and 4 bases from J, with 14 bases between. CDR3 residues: CASSERQVGYNEQFF. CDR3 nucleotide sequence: TGTGCCAGCAGCGAGAGACAGGTCGGTTACAATGAGCAGTTCTTC.

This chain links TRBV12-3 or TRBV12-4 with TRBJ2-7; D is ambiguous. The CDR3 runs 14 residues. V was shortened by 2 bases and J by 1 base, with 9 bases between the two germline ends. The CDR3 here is CASSLQAGSYEQYF. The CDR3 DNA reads TGTGCCAGCAGTTTACAGGCTGGATCCTACGAGCAGTACTTC.

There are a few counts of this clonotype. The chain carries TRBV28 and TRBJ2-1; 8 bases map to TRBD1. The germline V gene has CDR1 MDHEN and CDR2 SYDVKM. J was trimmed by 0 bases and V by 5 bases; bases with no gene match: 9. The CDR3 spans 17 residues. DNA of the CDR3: TGTGCCAGCAGTAACCCCCGACAGGGGAGCTCCTACAATGAGCAGTTCTTC. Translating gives CASSNPRQGSSYNEQFF.

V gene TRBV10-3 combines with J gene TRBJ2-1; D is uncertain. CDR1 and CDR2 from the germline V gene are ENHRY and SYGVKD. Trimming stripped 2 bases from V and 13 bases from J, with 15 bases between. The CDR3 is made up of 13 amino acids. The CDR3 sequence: CAISETISMSQFF. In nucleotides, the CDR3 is TGTGCCATCAGTGAGACTATATCAATGAGTCAGTTCTTC.

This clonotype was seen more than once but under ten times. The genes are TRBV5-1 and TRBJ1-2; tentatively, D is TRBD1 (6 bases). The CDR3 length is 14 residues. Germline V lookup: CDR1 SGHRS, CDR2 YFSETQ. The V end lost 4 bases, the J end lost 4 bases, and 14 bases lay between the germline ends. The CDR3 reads CASSPKDSGYGYTF. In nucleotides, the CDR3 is TGCGCCAGCAGCCCGAAGGACAGCGGCTATGGCTACACCTTC.

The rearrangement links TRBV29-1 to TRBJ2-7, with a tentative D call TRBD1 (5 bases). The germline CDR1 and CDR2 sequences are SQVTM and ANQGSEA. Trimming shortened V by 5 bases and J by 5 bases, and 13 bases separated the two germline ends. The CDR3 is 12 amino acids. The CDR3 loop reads CSVFLWGDEQYF. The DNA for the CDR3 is TGCAGCGTTTTTCTTTGGGGCGACGAGCAGTACTTC.

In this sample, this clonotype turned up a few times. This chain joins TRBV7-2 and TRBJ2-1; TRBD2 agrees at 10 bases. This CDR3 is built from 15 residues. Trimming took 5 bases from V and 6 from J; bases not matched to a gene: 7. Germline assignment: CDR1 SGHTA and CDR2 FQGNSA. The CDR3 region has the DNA TGTGCCAGCAGCCTCCAGTCTAGCGGGAGCAATGAGCAGTTCTTC. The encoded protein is CASSLQSSGSNEQFF.

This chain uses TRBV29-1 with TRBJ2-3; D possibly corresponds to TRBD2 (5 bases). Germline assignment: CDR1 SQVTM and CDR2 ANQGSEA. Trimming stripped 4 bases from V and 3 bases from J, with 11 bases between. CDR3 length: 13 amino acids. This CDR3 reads CSVGGQGTDTQYF. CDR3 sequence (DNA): TGCAGCGTTGGAGGGCAAGGGACAGATACGCAGTATTTT.

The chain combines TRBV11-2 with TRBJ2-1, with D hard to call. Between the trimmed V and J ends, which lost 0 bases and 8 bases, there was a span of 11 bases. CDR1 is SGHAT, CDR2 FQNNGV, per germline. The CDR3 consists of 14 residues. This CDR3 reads CASSLDRNEDEQFF. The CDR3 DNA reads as TGTGCCAGCAGCTTAGATCGAAACGAGGATGAGCAGTTCTTC.

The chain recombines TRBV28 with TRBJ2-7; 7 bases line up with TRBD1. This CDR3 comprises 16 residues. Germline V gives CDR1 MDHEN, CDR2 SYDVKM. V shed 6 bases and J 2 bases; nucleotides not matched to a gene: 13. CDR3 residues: CASRPPGTDIPYEQYF. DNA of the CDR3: TGTGCCAGCAGACCTCCCGGGACAGATATCCCCTACGAGCAGTACTTC.

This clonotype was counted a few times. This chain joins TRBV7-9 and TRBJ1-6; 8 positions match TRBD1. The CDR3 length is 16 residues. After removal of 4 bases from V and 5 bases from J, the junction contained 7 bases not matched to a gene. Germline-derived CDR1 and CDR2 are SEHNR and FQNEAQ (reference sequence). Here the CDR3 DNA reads TGTGCCAGCAGCTCCACAAACAGGGGGAATAATTCACCCCTCCACTTT. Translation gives CASSSTNRGNNSPLHF.

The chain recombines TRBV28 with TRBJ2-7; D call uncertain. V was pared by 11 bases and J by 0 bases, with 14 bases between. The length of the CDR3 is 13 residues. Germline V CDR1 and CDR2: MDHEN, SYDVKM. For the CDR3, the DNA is TGTGCCGCCGAAGCAGGTCTCTCCTACGAGCAGTACTTC. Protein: CAAEAGLSYEQYF.

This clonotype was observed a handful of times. The CDR3 is CASSLDREDQPQHF. The CDR3 DNA follows: TGTGCCAGCAGCTTAGACAGGGAGGACCAGCCCCAGCATTTT. The chain is built from TRBV28 and TRBJ1-5; 7 nucleotides align to TRBD1. The CDR3 has 14 residues. CDR1 is MDHEN, CDR2 SYDVKM, per germline. The V gene end was trimmed by 6 bases and the J gene end by 7 bases; junction bases not matched to a gene: 9.

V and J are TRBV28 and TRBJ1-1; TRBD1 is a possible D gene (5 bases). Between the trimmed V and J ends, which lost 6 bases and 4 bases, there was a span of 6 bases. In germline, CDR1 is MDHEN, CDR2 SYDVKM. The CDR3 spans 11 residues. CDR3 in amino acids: CASSGATEAFF. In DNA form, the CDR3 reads TGTGCCAGCAGCGGGGCCACTGAAGCTTTCTTT.

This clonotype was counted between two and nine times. The CDR3 protein is CASSNHGRAFF. CDR3 coding DNA: TGTGCCAGCAGCAACCATGGGCGGGCTTTCTTT. The rearrangement joins TRBV21-1 to TRBJ1-1; TRBD1, the D gene given by the table, was not confirmed from the DNA. TRBV21-1 is marked as a pseudogene. There are 11 residues in the CDR3.

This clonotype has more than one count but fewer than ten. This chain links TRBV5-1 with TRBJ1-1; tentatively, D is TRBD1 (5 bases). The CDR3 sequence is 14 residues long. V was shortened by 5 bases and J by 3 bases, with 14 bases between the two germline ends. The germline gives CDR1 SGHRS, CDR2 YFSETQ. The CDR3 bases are TGCGCCAGCAGAGGGGTCGAAGTAGACACTGAAGCTTTCTTT. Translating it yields CASRGVEVDTEAFF.

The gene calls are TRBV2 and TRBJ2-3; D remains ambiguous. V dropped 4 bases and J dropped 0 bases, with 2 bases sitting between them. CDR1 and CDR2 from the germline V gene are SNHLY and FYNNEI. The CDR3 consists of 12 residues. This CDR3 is CASSASTDTQYF. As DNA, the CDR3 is TGTGCCAGCAGTGCAAGCACAGATACGCAGTATTTT.

The CDR3 DNA reads TGTGCCAGCAGCTCCCGGGGAAGCGGCACAGATACGCAGTATTTT. This gives the protein CASSSRGSGTDTQYF. The gene calls are TRBV7-8 and TRBJ2-3; a possible D gene is TRBD2 (5 bases). The CDR3 extends over 15 amino acids. V was pared by 4 bases and J by 1 base, with 12 bases between. Germline assignment: CDR1 SGHVS and CDR2 FQNEAQ. The full variable domain, its missing parts supplied by reference TRBV7-8 and TRBJ2-3, is GAGVSQSPRYKVAKRGQDVALRCDPISGHVSLFWYQQALGQGPEFLTYFQNEAQLDKSGLPSDRFFAERPEGSVSTLKIQRTQQEDSAVYLCASSSRGSGTDTQYFGPGTRLTVL.

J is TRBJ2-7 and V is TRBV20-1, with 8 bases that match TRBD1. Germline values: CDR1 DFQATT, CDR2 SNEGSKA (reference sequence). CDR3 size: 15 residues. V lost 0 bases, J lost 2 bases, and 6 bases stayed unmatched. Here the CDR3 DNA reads TGCAGTGCTAGAGATTTGGCCAGGGGGCCCTACGAGCAGTACTTC. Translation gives CSARDLARGPYEQYF.

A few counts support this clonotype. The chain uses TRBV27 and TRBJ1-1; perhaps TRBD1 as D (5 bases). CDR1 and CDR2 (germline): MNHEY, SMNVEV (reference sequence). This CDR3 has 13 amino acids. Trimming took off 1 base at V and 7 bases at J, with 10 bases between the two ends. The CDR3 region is CASSLWGGDEAFF. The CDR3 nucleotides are TGTGCCAGCAGTTTATGGGGGGGGGATGAAGCTTTCTTT.

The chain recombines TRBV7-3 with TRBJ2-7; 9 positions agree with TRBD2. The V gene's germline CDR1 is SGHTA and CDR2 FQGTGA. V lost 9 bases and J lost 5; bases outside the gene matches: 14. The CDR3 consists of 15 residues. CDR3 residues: CASPLSGRGSHEQYF. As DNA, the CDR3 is TGTGCCAGTCCCCTTAGCGGGAGAGGGTCCCACGAGCAGTACTTC.

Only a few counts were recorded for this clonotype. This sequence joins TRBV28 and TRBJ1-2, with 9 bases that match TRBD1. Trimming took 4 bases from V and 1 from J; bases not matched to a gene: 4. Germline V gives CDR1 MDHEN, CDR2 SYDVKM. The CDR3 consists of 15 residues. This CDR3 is CASSSPTGGNYGYTF. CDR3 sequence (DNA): TGTGCCAGCAGTTCCCCGACAGGGGGTAACTATGGCTACACCTTC.